Listed below are T cell receptor beta chains from one sample, sequenced in a study of blood T cell repertoires in COVID-19. Here immunoSEQ multiplex PCR was the method, and the copy in TCRdb shows in-frame clones only, minus some. This table has tens of thousands of clones, nearly 90% appearing once. What was sequenced was peripheral blood. These receptors all stem from a man aged 50 to 60 with active COVID-19. Both conserved end residues are part of each CDR3. D genes are given only for firm matches. A row's size may be missing; if present it is once, few, many or a size class.

>TRBD2|TRBJ2-7|TRBV3-1/TRBV3-2|.
CASSQPPGGTYEQYF
TGTGCCAGCAGCCAGCCCCCCGGGGGGACCTACGAGCAGTACTTC
>.|TRBJ2-2|TRBV7-8|.
CASSRLGSNTGELFF
TGTGCCAGCAGCCGTCTCGGGTCGAACACCGGGGAGCTGTTTTTT
>.|TRBJ1-3|TRBV7-3|.
CASSLGFGREGNTIYF
TGTGCCAGCAGCTTAGGTTTCGGCAGGGAAGGAAACACCATATATTTT
>.|TRBJ2-1|TRBV5-1|few
CASSRDSDYNEQFF
TGCGCCAGCAGCCGAGATAGCGATTACAATGAGCAGTTCTTC
>TRBD1|TRBJ1-1|TRBV19|.
CASSLRQGNTEAFF
TGTGCCAGTAGTTTGAGACAGGGGAACACTGAAGCTTTCTTT
>TRBD1|TRBJ1-2|TRBV7-2|.
CASSPGTGTLLGYTF
TGTGCCAGCAGCCCCGGGACAGGGACATTGCTTGGCTACACCTTC
>.|TRBJ1-3|TRBV7-9|.
CASRRQLSSGNTIYF
TGTGCCAGCAGACGACAGCTAAGCTCTGGAAACACCATATATTTT
>TRBD1|TRBJ1-4|TRBV5-4|.
CASSLAGTGGKLFF
TGTGCCAGCAGCTTGGCCGGGACAGGGGGAAAACTGTTTTTT
>.|TRBJ1-1|TRBV13|.
CASSLGGHSGNTEAFF
TGTGCCAGCAGCTTAGGAGGACATTCCGGGAACACTGAAGCTTTCTTT
>TRBD1|TRBJ1-2|TRBV25-1|once
CASSDRVQGAGYTF
TGTGCCAGCAGTGATCGAGTACAGGGGGCTGGCTACACCTTC
>.|TRBJ2-1|TRBV6-4|.
CASSDQTSSYNEQFF
TGTGCCAGCAGTGACCAGACAAGCTCCTACAATGAGCAGTTCTTC
>TRBD2|TRBJ2-2|TRBV7-8|.
CASSHLAGADGELFF
TGTGCCAGCAGCCACTTAGCGGGAGCAGACGGGGAGCTGTTTTTT
>.|TRBJ2-6|TRBV13|.
CASSLSGSGANVLTF
TGTGCCAGCAGCTTAAGCGGGTCCGGGGCCAACGTCCTGACTTTC
>TRBD1|TRBJ2-7|TRBV7-2|.
CASSLGQGPVKSYEQYF
TGTGCCAGCAGCTTAGGACAGGGCCCCGTGAAATCCTACGAGCAGTACTTC
>TRBD2|TRBJ2-2|TRBV6-6|.
CATRETGELFF
TGTGCTACGCGGGAGACCGGGGAGCTGTTTTTT
>TRBD1|TRBJ1-3|TRBV7-9|.
CASSQTGGYGNTIYF
TGTGCCAGCAGCCAGACAGGGGGCTATGGAAACACCATATATTTT